This T cell receptor (beta chain) was identified in a study of tissue T cells after allogeneic stem cell transplantation. Study conclusions and caveats: Sampling depth was limited, and the cohort was small and clinically varied. Across patients, clones rarely overlapped, yet motif clusters were shared tissue-specifically.

This clone appeared a few times. Its antigen is unknown. The repertoire was sequenced with immunoSEQ multiplex PCR; TCRdb's copy has only in-frame clones and lacks some. The sample shows some 10,000 clones, over 60% of them seen only once. The CDR3 contains 13 residues. V dropped 2 bases and J dropped 6 bases, with 10 bases sitting between them. Comparators were three non-transplant cancer patients without known GI disease. The chain uses TRBV12-3 or TRBV12-4 and TRBJ1-2; D is ambiguous. The input for sequencing was tissue from the stomach, taken at autopsy. This receptor was obtained from a male donor older than 55 with lung cancer. The CDR3 sequence is CASSLRADHGYTF. In nucleotides, the CDR3 is TGTGCCAGCAGTTTAAGGGCAGACCATGGCTACACCTTC.